This is a list of T cell receptor beta chains from one sample in a study of blood T cells in healthy people across ages. TCRdb fed the 5' RACE reads into MiXCR, producing one record per CDR3 protein. The sample has some 640,000 distinct CDR3 sequences, around 31% seen once. The source material was blood. Source of these receptors: a woman of 80 years or more in good health. Both conserved end residues are part of each CDR3. The order of the fields is V gene, J gene, CDR3 protein.

V gene: TRBV20-1
J gene: TRBJ2-1
CDR3 protein: CSADGTSGTSSYNEQFF

V gene: TRBV10-3
J gene: TRBJ2-7
CDR3 protein: CAISESQAHWNEQYF

V gene: TRBV25-1
J gene: TRBJ1-6
CDR3 protein: CASSEFRGDGSPLHF

V gene: TRBV28
J gene: TRBJ2-5
CDR3 protein: CVSNSGGSPRRETQYF

V gene: TRBV6-2/TRBV6-3
J gene: TRBJ2-3
CDR3 protein: CASSPATSGGPKGQYF

V gene: TRBV5-4
J gene: TRBJ2-7
CDR3 protein: CASSSRTGGIEQYF

V gene: TRBV7-9
J gene: TRBJ2-1
CDR3 protein: CASSRAARPNEQFF

V gene: TRBV29-1
J gene: TRBJ2-3
CDR3 protein: CSVEWGGRDTQYF

V gene: TRBV19
J gene: TRBJ1-5
CDR3 protein: CASSEGRGANQPQHF

V gene: TRBV7-2
J gene: TRBJ1-2
CDR3 protein: CASSRDQQGAGGYTF

V gene: TRBV29-1
J gene: TRBJ2-5
CDR3 protein: CSVEFPRGFQETQYF

V gene: TRBV7-8
J gene: TRBJ1-6
CDR3 protein: CASSLVLRENSPLHF

V gene: TRBV27
J gene: TRBJ2-7
CDR3 protein: CASSGLAGGNSYEQYF

V gene: TRBV6-5
J gene: TRBJ2-3
CDR3 protein: CASRQGADTQYF

V gene: TRBV6-2/TRBV6-3
J gene: TRBJ2-5
CDR3 protein: CASRVGRLASGETQYF

V gene: TRBV11-2
J gene: TRBJ1-1
CDR3 protein: CASSRGLMNTEAFF

V gene: TRBV10-3
J gene: TRBJ2-7
CDR3 protein: CAIGGGGSSYEQYF

V gene: TRBV7-2
J gene: TRBJ1-5
CDR3 protein: CASKPGQGALQPQHF

V gene: TRBV11-2
J gene: TRBJ2-3
CDR3 protein: CATLAGTDTQYF

V gene: TRBV20-1
J gene: TRBJ2-3
CDR3 protein: CSANSGGASDTQYF

V gene: TRBV4-3
J gene: TRBJ2-1
CDR3 protein: CASSQGGRAYSYNEQFF

V gene: TRBV7-2
J gene: TRBJ2-7
CDR3 protein: CASSLMPETYEQYF

V gene: TRBV6-2/TRBV6-3
J gene: TRBJ1-1
CDR3 protein: CASSYALGRENTEAFF

V gene: TRBV7-2
J gene: TRBJ2-3
CDR3 protein: CASSPPWLDTQYF

V gene: TRBV29-1
J gene: TRBJ2-5
CDR3 protein: CSVEAGQETQYF

V gene: TRBV9
J gene: TRBJ2-1
CDR3 protein: CASSVGSLVSYNEQFF

V gene: TRBV11-1
J gene: TRBJ2-5
CDR3 protein: CASSFINNEQYF

V gene: TRBV9
J gene: TRBJ2-7
CDR3 protein: CASSPRGGINEQYF

V gene: TRBV4-3
J gene: TRBJ2-7
CDR3 protein: CASSQEGAGGETRYF

V gene: TRBV5-1
J gene: TRBJ2-5
CDR3 protein: CASSPLDRPGETQYF

V gene: TRBV18
J gene: TRBJ1-6
CDR3 protein: CASSEGAGNSPLHF

V gene: TRBV5-1
J gene: TRBJ2-5
CDR3 protein: CASSPGIQETQYF

V gene: TRBV7-8
J gene: TRBJ2-5
CDR3 protein: CASSLRQGRGETQYF

V gene: TRBV11-1
J gene: TRBJ2-3
CDR3 protein: CASSPGGFTDTQYF

V gene: TRBV7-7
J gene: TRBJ2-5
CDR3 protein: CASSPNRGTSSGKTQYF

V gene: TRBV15
J gene: TRBJ2-7
CDR3 protein: CATSRSASTSGPSEQYF

V gene: TRBV7-8
J gene: TRBJ2-2
CDR3 protein: CASSPPGTGELFF

V gene: TRBV6-2/TRBV6-3
J gene: TRBJ2-1
CDR3 protein: CASSTPTRSYNEQFF

V gene: TRBV4-3
J gene: TRBJ1-2
CDR3 protein: CASSQRDGDYGYTF

V gene: TRBV20-1
J gene: TRBJ2-5
CDR3 protein: CSAGGGNAKETQYF

V gene: TRBV5-1
J gene: TRBJ2-3
CDR3 protein: CASSLGGKNTDTQYF

V gene: TRBV29-1
J gene: TRBJ1-2
CDR3 protein: CSASSPEFTF

V gene: TRBV7-8
J gene: TRBJ1-1
CDR3 protein: CASRHDRGNTEAFF

V gene: TRBV7-9
J gene: TRBJ2-1
CDR3 protein: CASSLPGPSYNEQFF

V gene: TRBV7-2
J gene: TRBJ2-1
CDR3 protein: CASSFSRDGDEQFF

V gene: TRBV30
J gene: TRBJ1-3
CDR3 protein: CASRDRASGNTIYF

V gene: TRBV11-1
J gene: TRBJ2-1
CDR3 protein: CASSLQGRGFEQFF

V gene: TRBV15
J gene: TRBJ2-5
CDR3 protein: CATSPGQGWDRTQYF

V gene: TRBV5-1
J gene: TRBJ1-6
CDR3 protein: CASSTQGQGAGSPLHF

V gene: TRBV6-5
J gene: TRBJ2-5
CDR3 protein: CASSTGETQYF

V gene: TRBV15
J gene: TRBJ1-5
CDR3 protein: CATALSNQPQHF

V gene: TRBV20-1
J gene: TRBJ2-1
CDR3 protein: CSAREGGGGAGTKFF

V gene: TRBV7-6
J gene: TRBJ2-3
CDR3 protein: CARSLDTDTQYF

V gene: TRBV29-1
J gene: TRBJ1-1
CDR3 protein: CSVERPATEAFF

V gene: TRBV2
J gene: TRBJ2-5
CDR3 protein: CASKQRTGVETQYF

V gene: TRBV20-1
J gene: TRBJ2-3
CDR3 protein: CSAPAPTSGITDTQYF